This TCR beta chain was documented in a study of cytomegalovirus exposure and HLA in healthy donors. Germline V CDR1 and CDR2: SNHLY, FYNNEI. Trimming took off 6 bases at V and 0 bases at J, with 14 bases between the two ends. This CDR3 spans 15 amino acids. Researchers ran the PCR with 60 Vbeta and 13 Jbeta primers. Method: immunoSEQ multiplex PCR; TCRdb's copy keeps in-frame clones and lacks some. The table lists about 35,000 clones, roughly 80% of them singletons. This TCR derives from a male donor in good health and CMV-seronegative. The sequenced material came from PBMCs. The chain recombines TRBV2 with TRBJ1-2; TRBD1 might be the D (5 bases). CDR3 protein: CASSYGQGPNYGYTF. CDR3 nucleotides: TGTGCCAGCAGCTACGGACAAGGGCCTAACTATGGCTACACCTTC.